These 17 T cell receptor beta chains share one sample of origin, sequenced in a study of blood T cell repertoires in COVID-19 (dated by TCRdb to 2020 to 2021). Preparation of the library involved the immunoSEQ multiplex PCR assay. The immuneACCESS repertoire file appears here via TCRdb, limited to in-frame rearrangements. These files lack a portion of the clones; in checked studies, under half of the deficit traces to unresolved V genes, and the cause of the others is not known. Counted in this sample were about 480,000 clones; 88% of them appeared once. 1.5% to 2% of the sample is in the top ten clones. The sequenced sample consisted of PBMCs or T cells enriched from blood (not recorded which). The receptors were sampled from a middle-aged woman who had recovered from COVID-19.

The chain uses TRBV28 and TRBJ2-5, with 8 positions matching TRBD2. Looked up from germline, CDR1 is MDHEN and CDR2 is SYDVKM. The CDR3 spans 17 residues. V dropped 5 bases and J dropped 7; count of bases not matched to a gene: 18. The CDR3 DNA reads TGTGCCAGCAGTCCCCGGGGGAGCGGGAGTAGCGACTGGACCCAGTACTTC. Amino acids: CASSPRGSGSSDWTQYF.

CDR3: CASSLDGTSGNEQFF. Written as DNA, the CDR3 is TGTGCCAGCAGTTTGGACGGGACTAGCGGAAATGAGCAGTTCTTC. The rearrangement joins TRBV27 to TRBJ2-1, with 11 bases aligning to TRBD2. With 3 bases clipped from V and 7 bases from J, the junction kept 5 bases outside the gene matches. The CDR3 is 15 residues long. Germline loops: CDR1 MNHEY, CDR2 SMNVEV (reference sequence).

The V and J genes are TRBV19 and TRBJ2-1; 8 nucleotides match TRBD2. The CDR3 is 14 amino acids. The V and J ends lost 5 bases and 9 bases, in that order; junction bases with no gene match: 9. The V gene's germline CDR1 is LNHDA and CDR2 SQIVND (reference sequence). CDR3 region: CASSGLASSLEQFF. CDR3 DNA sequence: TGTGCCAGTAGTGGACTAGCTAGTTCTCTTGAGCAGTTCTTC.

This chain connects TRBV4-1 to TRBJ1-3; D unclear. This CDR3 comprises 17 residues. The germline gives CDR1 MGHRA, CDR2 YSYEKL. V was cut by 1 base and J by 3 bases, with 16 bases left in between. The CDR3 region is CASSQVRALRNGNTIYF. The CDR3 DNA reads TGCGCCAGCAGCCAAGTCAGAGCATTGAGGAATGGAAACACCATATATTTT.

The rearrangement links TRBV5-4 to TRBJ2-1, with D perhaps TRBD2 (6 bases). CDR3 length: 15 residues. V lost 0 bases to trimming and J lost 7 bases, with 14 bases between them. The V gene's germline CDR1 is SGHNT and CDR2 YYREEE (reference sequence). The CDR3 region is CASSLVGGGGNEQFF. DNA of the CDR3: TGTGCCAGCAGCTTGGTCGGGGGAGGAGGGAATGAGCAGTTCTTC.

The CDR3 here is CATSRDLEGPGEAFF. As DNA, the CDR3 is TGTGCCACCAGCAGAGATTTGGAGGGGCCGGGTGAAGCTTTCTTT. The chain joins TRBV15 to TRBJ1-1, with D tentatively TRBD1 (5 bases). The germline V gene encodes CDR1 LNHNV and CDR2 YYDKDF (reference sequence). Trimming took off 0 bases at V and 7 bases at J, with 15 bases between the two ends. The CDR3 is 15 amino acids.

The rearrangement joins TRBV7-9 to TRBJ2-4, with TRBD1 identical over 7 bases. Losses at the gene ends were 4 bases for V and 0 bases for J; bases not matched to a gene: 3. This CDR3 spans 15 amino acids. Germline V gives CDR1 SEHNR, CDR2 FQNEAQ (reference sequence). CDR3 amino acids: CASSSDRIAKNIQYF. The CDR3 DNA sequence: TGTGCCAGCAGCTCGGACAGGATAGCCAAAAACATTCAGTACTTC.

This clone has a handful of counts. This chain uses TRBV11-3 with TRBJ2-2; 8 bases agree with TRBD2. Germline CDR1 and CDR2: SGHNT and YENEEA. The ends lost 7 bases at V and 4 bases at J; junction bases unmatched: 2. The CDR3 runs to 13 residues. The CDR3: CASTLAGTGELFF. The CDR3 nucleotides read TGTGCCAGCACCCTAGCGGGCACCGGGGAGCTGTTTTTT.

For the CDR3, the DNA is TGTGCCAGCAGTCCTACTGACGCAACGTGGGGGGGTGGCTACACCTTC. Protein: CASSPTDATWGGGYTF. The rearrangement links TRBV27 to TRBJ1-2; tentative D call: TRBD1 (5 bases). Deletions cut 5 bases from V and 7 bases from J, with 23 bases between. Looked up from germline, CDR1 is MNHEY and CDR2 is SMNVEV (reference sequence). The CDR3 spans 16 residues.

The chain employs TRBV5-6 and TRBJ1-1, with D perhaps matching TRBD1 (6 bases). Trimming stripped 3 bases from V and 6 bases from J, with 12 bases between. The CDR3 totals 13 residues. Germline CDR1 SGHDT, CDR2 YYEEEE. The CDR3 region is CASSSGGRAEAFF. CDR3 DNA: TGTGCCAGCAGCTCTGGGGGCCGGGCTGAAGCTTTCTTT.

In DNA, the CDR3 is TGTGCCACCCAATCGGGAGATACGCAGTATTTT. This gives the protein CATQSGDTQYF. V gene TRBV19 combines with J gene TRBJ2-3; D is undetermined. V was cut by 10 bases and J by 5 bases, with 10 bases left in between. The CDR3 consists of 11 residues. Germline V gene lookup returns CDR1 LNHDA and CDR2 SQIVND (reference sequence).

CDR3 nucleotide sequence: TGCAGCGTTAGTAAGCGGGAGGGCCAGAATGAGCAGTTCTTC. This translates into CSVSKREGQNEQFF. The rearrangement uses TRBV29-1 and TRBJ2-1, with 10 bases matching TRBD2. Germline assignment: CDR1 SQVTM and CDR2 ANQGSEA. V lost 5 bases to trimming and J lost 7 bases; unmatched junction nucleotides: 8. CDR3 length: 14 residues.

The gene calls are TRBV7-2 and TRBJ1-4; 9 bases fit TRBD1. This CDR3 contains 15 residues. V dropped 1 base and J dropped 10; count of bases not matched to a gene: 7. Per germline, CDR1 SGHTA and CDR2 FQGNSA. The CDR3 DNA follows: TGTGCCAGCAGCTTAGACAACAGGGGGCTGGGAAAACTGTTTTTT. Residues: CASSLDNRGLGKLFF.

The chain employs TRBV5-1 and TRBJ1-2; D may be TRBD1 (5 bases). The CDR3 has 13 residues. V was pared by 3 bases and J by 8 bases, with 14 bases between. Germline CDR1 and CDR2: SGHRS and YFSETQ. The CDR3 DNA follows: TGCGCCAGCAGCTCAACAGGCGTTCAAGGCTACACCTTC. Its translation: CASSSTGVQGYTF.

The V and J genes are TRBV10-3 and TRBJ2-5; maybe TRBD2 (5 bases). There are 15 residues in the CDR3. Deletions cut 3 bases from V and 5 bases from J, with 16 bases between. The germline CDR1 and CDR2 sequences are ENHRY and SYGVKD. The CDR3 coding sequence is TGTGCCATCAGTGATTCCGTGCGGCGAGGGGAGACCCAGTACTTC. Its protein is CAISDSVRRGETQYF.

The chain couples TRBV18 to TRBJ1-2; D is perhaps TRBD1 (5 bases). CDR3 length: 13 amino acids. CDR1 KGHSH and CDR2 LQKENI come from the germline V gene. V lost 3 bases and J 7 bases, leaving 12 bases between the germline ends. CDR3 sequence reads: CASSPATEFGYTF. The CDR3 DNA reads as TGTGCCAGCTCACCGGCGACAGAATTTGGCTACACCTTC.

In this sample, this clone turned up once. J is TRBJ1-1 and V is TRBV27, with 7 bases matching TRBD1. V lost 2 bases, J lost 3 bases, and 6 bases stayed unmatched. This CDR3 contains 15 residues. Germline CDR1 MNHEY, CDR2 SMNVEV (reference sequence). The CDR3, as DNA: TGTGCCAGCAGTTTAGTCAGGGGGGTGGACACTGAAGCTTTCTTT. Translated, it gives CASSLVRGVDTEAFF.